This TCR beta chain was profiled in a study of blood T cell repertoires in COVID-19. Study at large: The samples span acute and convalescent COVID-19 from the United States, Italy and Spain. In each case, the material was cDNA or gDNA derived from T cells, B-cell-depleted T cells, or PBMCs.

Germline assignment: CDR1 ENHRY and CDR2 SYGVKD. The V and J ends lost 2 bases and 8 bases, in that order; junction bases with no gene match: 6. The CDR3 spans 15 residues. Authors' methods: Estimation of nucleated cell counts was performed using reference gene primer amplification. This table comes from immunoSEQ multiplex PCR, and its TCRdb copy is limited to in-frame clones, with some not included. D and trimming were read from the DNA, whereas the V and J calls and clone size are those reported in that table. The sample has fewer than 80,000 clones; roughly 90% are singletons. V and J are TRBV10-3 and TRBJ2-1; 10 bases line up with TRBD1. Material for sequencing was peripheral blood. This sequence was found in a man aged 45-65 years with acute or convalescent COVID-19. CDR3 loop: CAISETGTGVDEQFF. The CDR3 nucleotides are TGTGCCATCAGTGAGACCGGGACAGGGGTGGATGAGCAGTTCTTC.